This TCR beta chain was obtained from a study of T cells in localized non-small cell lung cancer. General observations from the study: Tumor samples were not multi-region, leaving intratumor heterogeneity unexcluded. Longer overall survival was seen with higher T cell density measured in blood. Uninvolved adjacent lung had more T cell clonality than any other tissue, topping tumor. In adjacent lung, a median about 52 of the top 100 tumor clones were found.

Profiled with immunoSEQ multiplex PCR; TCRdb holds only in-frame clones, not every one. This table holds about 7,000 clones, approximately 50% found once. In regard to this clone: Its antigen is not known.

CDR1 and CDR2 from the germline V gene are MGHRA and YSYEKL. Trimming took 4 bases from V and 7 from J; bases not matched to a gene: 3. This CDR3 has 14 amino acids. This chain connects TRBV4-1 to TRBJ2-5, with 13 bases fitting TRBD2. The origin of this receptor is a female donor aged 60 or older with stage I lung adenocarcinoma. This sample comprised lymph node tissue, obtained before any cancer treatment. In DNA form, the CDR3 reads TGCGCCAGCAGCCTGGGACTAGCGGGGCCGACCCAGTACTTC. It specifies CASSLGLAGPTQYF.